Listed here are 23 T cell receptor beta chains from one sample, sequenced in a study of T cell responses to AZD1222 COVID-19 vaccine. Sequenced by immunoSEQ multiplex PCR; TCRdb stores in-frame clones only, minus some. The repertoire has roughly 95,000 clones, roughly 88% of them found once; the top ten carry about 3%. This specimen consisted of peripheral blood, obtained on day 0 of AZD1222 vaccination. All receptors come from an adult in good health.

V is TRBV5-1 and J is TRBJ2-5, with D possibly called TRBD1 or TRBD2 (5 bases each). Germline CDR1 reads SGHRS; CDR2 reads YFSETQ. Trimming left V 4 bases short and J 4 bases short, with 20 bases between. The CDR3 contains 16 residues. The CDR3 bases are TGCGCCAGCAGCGACGGTGATGGTCATGGGGGAGAGACCCAGTACTTC. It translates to CASSDGDGHGGETQYF. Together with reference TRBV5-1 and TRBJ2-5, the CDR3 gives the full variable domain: KAGVTQTPRYLIKTRGQQVTLSCSPISGHRSVSWYQQTPGQGLQFLFEYFSETQRNKGNFPGRFSGRQFSNSRSEMNVSTLELGDSALYLCASSDGDGHGGETQYFGPGTRLLVL.

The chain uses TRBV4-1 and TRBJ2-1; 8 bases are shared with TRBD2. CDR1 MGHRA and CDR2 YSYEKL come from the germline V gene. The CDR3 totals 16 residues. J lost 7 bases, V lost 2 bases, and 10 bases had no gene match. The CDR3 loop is CASSQPLREAGNEQFF. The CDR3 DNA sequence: TGCGCCAGCAGCCAACCTTTGCGGGAGGCGGGGAATGAGCAGTTCTTC.

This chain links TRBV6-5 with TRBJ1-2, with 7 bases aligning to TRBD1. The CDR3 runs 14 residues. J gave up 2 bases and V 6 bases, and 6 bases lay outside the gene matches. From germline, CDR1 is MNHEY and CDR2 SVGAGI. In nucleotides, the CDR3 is TGTGCCAGCAGCTCTAGACAGGGCAACTATGGCTACACCTTC. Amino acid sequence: CASSSRQGNYGYTF.

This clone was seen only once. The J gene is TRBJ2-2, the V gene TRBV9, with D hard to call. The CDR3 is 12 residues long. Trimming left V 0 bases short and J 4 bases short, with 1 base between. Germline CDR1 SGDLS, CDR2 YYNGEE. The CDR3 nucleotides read TGTGCCAGCAGCGTAGCCACCGGGGAGCTGTTTTTT. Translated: CASSVATGELFF.

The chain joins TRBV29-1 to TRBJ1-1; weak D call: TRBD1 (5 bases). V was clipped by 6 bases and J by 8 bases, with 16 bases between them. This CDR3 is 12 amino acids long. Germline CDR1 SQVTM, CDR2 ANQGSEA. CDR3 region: CSVMTAAMEAFF. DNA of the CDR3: TGCAGCGTGATGACAGCCGCGATGGAAGCTTTCTTT.

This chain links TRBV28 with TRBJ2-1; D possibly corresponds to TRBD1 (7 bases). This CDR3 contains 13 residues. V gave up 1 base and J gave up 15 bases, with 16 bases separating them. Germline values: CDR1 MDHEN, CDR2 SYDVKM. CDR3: CASSLSAGGYRFF. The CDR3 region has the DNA TGTGCCAGCAGTTTATCAGCAGGGGGGTATCGGTTCTTC.

Here the CDR3 reads CAWSKDRGETQYF. CDR3 in DNA: TGTGCCTGGAGTAAGGACAGGGGGGAGACCCAGTACTTC. The rearrangement joins TRBV30 to TRBJ2-5, with 10 bases fitting TRBD1. The CDR3 has 13 residues. Germline V gene sequence: CDR1 GTSNPN, CDR2 SVGIG (reference sequence). After removal of 2 bases from V and 5 bases from J, the junction contained 2 bases not matched to a gene.

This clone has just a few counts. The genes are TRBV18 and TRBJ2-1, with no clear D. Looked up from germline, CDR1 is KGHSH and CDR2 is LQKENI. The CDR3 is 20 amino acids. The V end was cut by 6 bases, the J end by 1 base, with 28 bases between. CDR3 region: CASSSSPALEERRSYNEQFF. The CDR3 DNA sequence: TGTGCCAGCTCTTCGTCACCGGCTCTGGAAGAGAGGCGGTCCTACAATGAGCAGTTCTTC. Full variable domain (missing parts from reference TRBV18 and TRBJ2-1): NAGVMQNPRHLVRRRGQEARLRCSPMKGHSHVYWYRQLPEEGLKFMVYLQKENIIDESGMPKERFSAEFPKEGPSILRIQQVVRGDSAAYFCASSSSPALEERRSYNEQFFGPGTRLTVL.

The CDR3 sequence is CASSSLSPQGTQYF. The CDR3 region has the DNA TGTGCCAGTAGCTCCCTAAGCCCACAGGGTACGCAGTATTTT. The chain is built from TRBV19 and TRBJ2-3; TRBD1 is a possible D gene (6 bases). The length of the CDR3 is 14 residues. The V and J ends lost 6 bases and 8 bases respectively, with 18 bases between them. Germline-derived CDR1 and CDR2 are LNHDA and SQIVND (reference sequence).

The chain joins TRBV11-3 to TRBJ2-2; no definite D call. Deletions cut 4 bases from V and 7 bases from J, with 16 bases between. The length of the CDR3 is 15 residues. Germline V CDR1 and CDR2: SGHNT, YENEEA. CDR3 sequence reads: CASSYAPEKGGELFF. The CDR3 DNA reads TGTGCCAGCAGCTACGCGCCGGAGAAGGGCGGGGAGCTGTTTTTT.

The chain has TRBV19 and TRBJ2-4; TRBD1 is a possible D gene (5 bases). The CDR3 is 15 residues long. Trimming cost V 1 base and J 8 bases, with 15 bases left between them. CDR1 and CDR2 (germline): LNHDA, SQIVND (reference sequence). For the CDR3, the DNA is TGTGCCAGTAGTATAGGAAGTAACAGGCGTGACATTCAGTACTTC. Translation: CASSIGSNRRDIQYF.

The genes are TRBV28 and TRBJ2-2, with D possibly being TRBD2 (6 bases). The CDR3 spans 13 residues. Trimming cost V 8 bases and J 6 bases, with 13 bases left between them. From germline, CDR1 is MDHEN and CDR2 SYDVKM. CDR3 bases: TGTGCCAGCTCGACTAGAGTTCCCGGGGAGCTGTTTTTT. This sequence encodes CASSTRVPGELFF. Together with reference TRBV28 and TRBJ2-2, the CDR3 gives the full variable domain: DVKVTQSSRYLVKRTGEKVFLECVQDMDHENMFWYRQDPGLGLRLIYFSYDVKMKEKGDIPEGYSVSREKKERFSLILESASTNQTSMYLCASSTRVPGELFFGEGSRLTVL.

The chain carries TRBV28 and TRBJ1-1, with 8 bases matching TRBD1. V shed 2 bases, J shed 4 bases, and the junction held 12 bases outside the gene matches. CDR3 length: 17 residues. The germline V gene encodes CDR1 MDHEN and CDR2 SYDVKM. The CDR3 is CASSLSKGQVISTEAFF. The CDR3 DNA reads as TGTGCCAGCAGTTTAAGTAAGGGACAGGTAATTTCCACTGAAGCTTTCTTT.

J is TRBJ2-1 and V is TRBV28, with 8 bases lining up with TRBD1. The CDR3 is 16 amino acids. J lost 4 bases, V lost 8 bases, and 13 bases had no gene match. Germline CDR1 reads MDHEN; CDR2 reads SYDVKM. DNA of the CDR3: TGTGCCAGCTCAGAGAACAGGGGGGAGACTTACAATGAGCAGTTCTTC. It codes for CASSENRGETYNEQFF.

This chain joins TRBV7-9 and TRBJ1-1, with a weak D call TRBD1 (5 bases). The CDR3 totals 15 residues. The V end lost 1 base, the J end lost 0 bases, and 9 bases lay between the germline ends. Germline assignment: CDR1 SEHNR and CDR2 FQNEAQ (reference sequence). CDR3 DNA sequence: TGTGCCAGCAGCTTAGGTCAGGGCCTGAACACTGAAGCTTTCTTT. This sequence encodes CASSLGQGLNTEAFF.

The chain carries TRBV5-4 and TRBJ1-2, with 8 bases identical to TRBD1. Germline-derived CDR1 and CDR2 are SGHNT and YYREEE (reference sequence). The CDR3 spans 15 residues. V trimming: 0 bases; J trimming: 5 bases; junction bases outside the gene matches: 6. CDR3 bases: TGTGCCAGCAGCTTGGGGCAGGGGGCTGGGTATGGCTACACCTTC. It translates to CASSLGQGAGYGYTF.

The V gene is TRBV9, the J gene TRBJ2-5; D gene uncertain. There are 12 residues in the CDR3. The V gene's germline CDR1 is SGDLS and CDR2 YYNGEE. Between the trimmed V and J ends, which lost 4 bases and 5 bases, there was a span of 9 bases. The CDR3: CASSPQGETQYF. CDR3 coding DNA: TGTGCCAGCAGCCCCCAAGGGGAGACCCAGTACTTC.

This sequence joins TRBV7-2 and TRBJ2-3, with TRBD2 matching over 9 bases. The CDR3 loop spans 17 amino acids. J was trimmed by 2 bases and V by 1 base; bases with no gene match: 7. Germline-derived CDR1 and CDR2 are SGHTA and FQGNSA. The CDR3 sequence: CASSLVPSGIATDTQYF. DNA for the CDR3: TGTGCCAGCAGCTTAGTTCCTAGCGGGATTGCCACAGATACGCAGTATTTT.

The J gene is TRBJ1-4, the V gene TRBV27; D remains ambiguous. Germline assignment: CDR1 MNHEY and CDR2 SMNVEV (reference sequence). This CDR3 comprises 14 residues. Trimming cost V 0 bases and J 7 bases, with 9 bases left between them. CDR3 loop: CASSLSPVPEKLFF. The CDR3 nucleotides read TGTGCCAGCAGTTTATCGCCGGTTCCTGAAAAACTGTTTTTT.

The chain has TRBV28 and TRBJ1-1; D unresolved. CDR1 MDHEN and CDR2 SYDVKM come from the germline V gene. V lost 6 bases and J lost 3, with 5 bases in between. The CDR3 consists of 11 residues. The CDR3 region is CASRGYTEAFF. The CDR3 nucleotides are TGTGCCAGCAGGGGCTACACTGAAGCTTTCTTT. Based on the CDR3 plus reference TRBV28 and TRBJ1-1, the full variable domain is DVKVTQSSRYLVKRTGEKVFLECVQDMDHENMFWYRQDPGLGLRLIYFSYDVKMKEKGDIPEGYSVSREKKERFSLILESASTNQTSMYLCASRGYTEAFFGQGTRLTVV.

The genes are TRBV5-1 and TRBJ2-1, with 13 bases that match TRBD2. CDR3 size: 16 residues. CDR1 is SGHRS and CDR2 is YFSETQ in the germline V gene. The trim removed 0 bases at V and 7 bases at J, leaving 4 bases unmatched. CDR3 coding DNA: TGCGCCAGCAGCTTGGGGACTAGCGGGAGTCGTAATGAGCAGTTCTTC. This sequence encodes CASSLGTSGSRNEQFF.

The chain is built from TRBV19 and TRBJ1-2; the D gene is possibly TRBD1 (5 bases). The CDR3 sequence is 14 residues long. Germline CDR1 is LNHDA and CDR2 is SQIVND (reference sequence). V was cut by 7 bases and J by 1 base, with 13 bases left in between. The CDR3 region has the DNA TGTGCCAGTAAAACCGGGACGGTTAACTATGGCTACACCTTC. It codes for CASKTGTVNYGYTF. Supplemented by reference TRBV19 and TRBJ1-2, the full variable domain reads DGGITQSPKYLFRKEGQNVTLSCEQNLNHDAMYWYRQDPGQGLRLIYYSQIVNDFQKGDIAEGYSVSREKKESFPLTVTSAQKNPTAFYLCASKTGTVNYGYTFGSGTRLTVV.

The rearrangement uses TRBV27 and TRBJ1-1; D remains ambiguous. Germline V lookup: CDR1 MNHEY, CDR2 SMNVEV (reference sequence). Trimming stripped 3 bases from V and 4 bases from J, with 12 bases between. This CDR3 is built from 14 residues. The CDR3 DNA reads TGTGCCAGCAGTTTCCTTGTCCCTAGCACTGAAGCTTTCTTT. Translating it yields CASSFLVPSTEAFF.